The T cell receptor beta chain described here comes from a study of T cell responses to AZD1222 COVID-19 vaccine. The CDR3 sequence is 18 residues long. V shed 3 bases and J 5 bases; nucleotides not matched to a gene: 10. The germline V gene has CDR1 SNHLY and CDR2 FYNNEI. Sequencing was performed with immunoSEQ multiplex PCR; in TCRdb, only in-frame clones are kept and a portion is missing. The sample shows 150,000 to 160,000 clones, over 75% of them seen only once. The TCR originated in an adult in good health. The rearrangement links TRBV2 to TRBJ2-7, with 16 positions matching TRBD2. Sequences were derived from peripheral blood, sampled on day 0 of AZD1222 vaccination. This CDR3 reads CASSDLGLAGGPNHEQYF. The CDR3 DNA is TGTGCCAGCAGTGATTTGGGACTAGCGGGAGGGCCCAACCACGAGCAGTACTTC.